A selection of T cell receptor beta chains follows, all from one sample in a study of PD-1 blockade in classical Hodgkin lymphoma. The table came from immunoSEQ multiplex PCR; TCRdb's copy has only in-frame clones and leaves some out. The sample includes tens of thousands of clones, about 91% of them seen just once. Sequencing was performed on CD4+ T cells from blood. These TCRs come from a human donor with classical Hodgkin lymphoma. Both conserved end residues are part of each CDR3. Each record gives: clone size, J gene, V gene, D gene, CDR3 DNA, CDR3 protein. A D gene is named only where the DNA matches it firmly. For some rows the clone size is stated as once, few or many, or as a class when expanded; others skip it.

abundance: .; j_gene: TRBJ1-2; v_gene: TRBV5-1; d_gene: .; CDR3nt: TGCGCCAGCAGCTTGGCCTCTACAGGAAACTATGGCTACACCTTC; CDR3aa: CASSLASTGNYGYTF
abundance: .; j_gene: TRBJ1-1; v_gene: TRBV10-2; d_gene: .; CDR3nt: TGCGCCAGCACTCGGGAGGCCTCGGGTAGGGCTTTCTTT; CDR3aa: CASTREASGRAFF
abundance: .; j_gene: TRBJ2-1; v_gene: TRBV9; d_gene: .; CDR3nt: TGTGCCAGCAGCTTCCGGACTGAGTACAATGAGCAGTTCTTC; CDR3aa: CASSFRTEYNEQFF
abundance: .; j_gene: TRBJ2-2; v_gene: TRBV5-1; d_gene: .; CDR3nt: TGCGCCAGCAGCAAGAGGGCCTCGAACACCGGGGAGCTGTTTTTT; CDR3aa: CASSKRASNTGELFF
abundance: .; j_gene: TRBJ2-7; v_gene: TRBV21-1; d_gene: .; CDR3nt: TGTGCCAGCAGCAACGGTAGGACAGGGGTCCCCTACGAGCAGTACTTC; CDR3aa: CASSNGRTGVPYEQYF
abundance: .; j_gene: TRBJ2-3; v_gene: TRBV5-6; d_gene: TRBD2; CDR3nt: TGTGCCAGCAGCCTCCGGACTAGCGGGAGGGTCCCAGATACGCAGTATTTT; CDR3aa: CASSLRTSGRVPDTQYF
abundance: .; j_gene: TRBJ2-7; v_gene: TRBV6-5; d_gene: TRBD1; CDR3nt: TGTGCCAGCAGCACCCCGGGACAGGGCTACGAGCAGTACTTC; CDR3aa: CASSTPGQGYEQYF
abundance: .; j_gene: TRBJ2-3; v_gene: TRBV6-5; d_gene: .; CDR3nt: TGTGCCAGCAGTTACCGGCCCCACGAGGATACGCAGTATTTT; CDR3aa: CASSYRPHEDTQYF
abundance: .; j_gene: TRBJ2-3; v_gene: TRBV5-4; d_gene: TRBD1; CDR3nt: TGTGCCAGCAGCTTGAACAGGGGAACAGATACGCAGTATTTT; CDR3aa: CASSLNRGTDTQYF
abundance: once; j_gene: TRBJ1-1; v_gene: TRBV7-2; d_gene: .; CDR3nt: TGTGCCAGCAGCTTGTCTCCATATGGGAACACTGAAGCTTTCTTT; CDR3aa: CASSLSPYGNTEAFF
abundance: .; j_gene: TRBJ2-3; v_gene: TRBV11-3; d_gene: .; CDR3nt: TGTGCCAGCAGCTCGGGGCACACAGATACGCAGTATTTT; CDR3aa: CASSSGHTDTQYF
abundance: .; j_gene: TRBJ1-2; v_gene: TRBV5-4; d_gene: TRBD1; CDR3nt: TGTGCCAGCAGCTTGGTTGGTAGGACAGGGGGGCCAAATTATGGCTACACCTTC; CDR3aa: CASSLVGRTGGPNYGYTF
abundance: .; j_gene: TRBJ2-7; v_gene: TRBV6-5; d_gene: .; CDR3nt: TGTGCCAGCAGTTTCGCGGGCGAGCAGTACTTC; CDR3aa: CASSFAGEQYF
abundance: .; j_gene: TRBJ2-7; v_gene: TRBV5-1; d_gene: .; CDR3nt: TGCGCCAGCAGCTTGGCAGCAGGAAGAACCTACGAGCAGTACTTC; CDR3aa: CASSLAAGRTYEQYF
abundance: .; j_gene: TRBJ2-2; v_gene: TRBV9; d_gene: TRBD2; CDR3nt: TGTGCCAGCAGCCATAGCGGGGGGTACACCGGGGAGCTGTTTTTT; CDR3aa: CASSHSGGYTGELFF
abundance: .; j_gene: TRBJ2-7; v_gene: TRBV18; d_gene: .; CDR3nt: TGTGCCAGCTCACCACCAGGGGTCTCCTACGAGCAGTACTTC; CDR3aa: CASSPPGVSYEQYF
abundance: .; j_gene: TRBJ1-4; v_gene: TRBV28; d_gene: .; CDR3nt: TGTGCCAGCAGTTTCGTCGGGGGAGGTGAAAAACTGTTTTTT; CDR3aa: CASSFVGGGEKLFF
abundance: .; j_gene: TRBJ2-1; v_gene: TRBV6-4; d_gene: TRBD2; CDR3nt: TGTGCCAGCAACAAGCTTAGCGGGATTTCCTACAATGAGCAGTTCTTC; CDR3aa: CASNKLSGISYNEQFF
abundance: once; j_gene: TRBJ1-1; v_gene: TRBV28; d_gene: TRBD1; CDR3nt: TGTGCCAGCAGGAACAGGGGTACTGAAGCTTTCTTT; CDR3aa: CASRNRGTEAFF
abundance: once; j_gene: TRBJ2-7; v_gene: TRBV9; d_gene: TRBD2; CDR3nt: TGTGCCAGCAGCGTAGGACTAGCGGGGGCCTACGAGCAGTACTTC; CDR3aa: CASSVGLAGAYEQYF
abundance: .; j_gene: TRBJ1-1; v_gene: TRBV30; d_gene: .; CDR3nt: TGTGCCTGGAACCAGGCTCGCGGCACTGAAGCTTTCTTT; CDR3aa: CAWNQARGTEAFF
abundance: .; j_gene: TRBJ2-1; v_gene: TRBV2; d_gene: TRBD2; CDR3nt: TGTGCCAGCAGCGATTACCGGACTAGTATTTATTTCTTC; CDR3aa: CASSDYRTSIYFF
abundance: .; j_gene: TRBJ1-2; v_gene: TRBV6-1; d_gene: .; CDR3nt: TGTGCCAGCAGTGAAACGGTGTTTCGGGGCTACACCTTC; CDR3aa: CASSETVFRGYTF
abundance: .; j_gene: TRBJ1-2; v_gene: TRBV28; d_gene: TRBD1; CDR3nt: TGTGCCAGCAGTACCGCCAGGGGGGCGGTTACTAACTATGGCTACACCTTC; CDR3aa: CASSTARGAVTNYGYTF
abundance: .; j_gene: TRBJ2-7; v_gene: TRBV19; d_gene: .; CDR3nt: TGTGCCAGTAGTGTTACGGGCTACGAGCAGTACTTC; CDR3aa: CASSVTGYEQYF
abundance: .; j_gene: TRBJ1-2; v_gene: TRBV5-5; d_gene: .; CDR3nt: TGTGCCAGCAGCTTAACCCAGCCGCTAAGCGGCTACACCTTC; CDR3aa: CASSLTQPLSGYTF
abundance: .; j_gene: TRBJ2-5; v_gene: TRBV5-6; d_gene: TRBD1; CDR3nt: TGTGCCAGCAGCTTTGAATTGAGGGACAGAGACCAAGAGACCCAGTACTTC; CDR3aa: CASSFELRDRDQETQYF
abundance: .; j_gene: TRBJ2-7; v_gene: TRBV9; d_gene: TRBD2; CDR3nt: TGTGCCAGCAGCGTTCTCTCCGGGACTAGCGGGAGTGGTGCCTACGAGCAGTACTTC; CDR3aa: CASSVLSGTSGSGAYEQYF
abundance: .; j_gene: TRBJ2-6; v_gene: TRBV30; d_gene: .; CDR3nt: TGTGCCTGGAGGCGGGGACCTGGGGCCAACGTCCTGACTTTC; CDR3aa: CAWRRGPGANVLTF
abundance: .; j_gene: TRBJ2-7; v_gene: TRBV7-9; d_gene: TRBD2; CDR3nt: TGTGCCAGCAGTCTTAGCGGGAGTGGCTACGAGCAGTACTTC; CDR3aa: CASSLSGSGYEQYF
abundance: .; j_gene: TRBJ1-2; v_gene: TRBV19; d_gene: .; CDR3nt: TGTGCCGGCTACGAGACGTCATATGGCTACACCTTC; CDR3aa: CAGYETSYGYTF
abundance: .; j_gene: TRBJ2-2; v_gene: TRBV9; d_gene: .; CDR3nt: TGTGCCAGCAGCGTGGGGGGAAACACCGGGGAGCTGTTTTTT; CDR3aa: CASSVGGNTGELFF
abundance: .; j_gene: TRBJ2-3; v_gene: TRBV7-9; d_gene: .; CDR3nt: TGTGCCAGCAGCCAACAACACAGCACAGATACGCAGTATTTT; CDR3aa: CASSQQHSTDTQYF
abundance: .; j_gene: TRBJ2-3; v_gene: TRBV28; d_gene: .; CDR3nt: TGTGCCAGCACTTCCGGGGGACAAGATACGCAGTATTTT; CDR3aa: CASTSGGQDTQYF
abundance: .; j_gene: TRBJ1-1; v_gene: TRBV2; d_gene: TRBD1; CDR3nt: TGTGCCAGCAGAGACAGGGTTTACACTGAAGCTTTCTTT; CDR3aa: CASRDRVYTEAFF
abundance: .; j_gene: TRBJ2-7; v_gene: TRBV21-1; d_gene: .; CDR3nt: TGTGCCAGCAGCCAACGGCACAGGCCCTACGAGCAGTACTTC; CDR3aa: CASSQRHRPYEQYF
abundance: .; j_gene: TRBJ1-5; v_gene: TRBV19; d_gene: .; CDR3nt: TGTGCCAGTAGTATGGTACGGCTAGATAGCAATCAGCCCCAGCATTTT; CDR3aa: CASSMVRLDSNQPQHF
abundance: .; j_gene: TRBJ2-7; v_gene: TRBV7-2; d_gene: .; CDR3nt: TGTGCCAGCAGCCGGGACCACTCCTACGAGCAGTACTTC; CDR3aa: CASSRDHSYEQYF
abundance: .; j_gene: TRBJ2-2; v_gene: TRBV5-4; d_gene: .; CDR3nt: TGTGCCAGCAGACTCGCAGGAACCGCGAACACCGGGGAGCTGTTTTTT; CDR3aa: CASRLAGTANTGELFF
abundance: .; j_gene: TRBJ1-2; v_gene: TRBV5-1; d_gene: TRBD1; CDR3nt: TGCGCCAGCAGCTTGGCAGGGGGAGACTATGGCTACACCTTC; CDR3aa: CASSLAGGDYGYTF
abundance: .; j_gene: TRBJ1-1; v_gene: TRBV30; d_gene: .; CDR3nt: TGTGCCTGGAGTGCGGCGGGGAACATGAACACTGAAGCTTTCTTT; CDR3aa: CAWSAAGNMNTEAFF
abundance: .; j_gene: TRBJ2-5; v_gene: TRBV5-6; d_gene: TRBD1; CDR3nt: TGTGCCAGCAGCCCCCCGGGGACAGTGTCCTACACAGGTCAATACTTC; CDR3aa: CASSPPGTVSYTGQYF
abundance: .; j_gene: TRBJ1-2; v_gene: TRBV19; d_gene: .; CDR3nt: TGTGCCAGTAGTATAGGGCGGGACATCGATGGCTACACCTTC; CDR3aa: CASSIGRDIDGYTF
abundance: .; j_gene: TRBJ2-6; v_gene: TRBV18; d_gene: TRBD1; CDR3nt: TGTGCCAGCTCACTTTCGACAGGGGTTTCTGGGGCCAACGTCCTGACTTTC; CDR3aa: CASSLSTGVSGANVLTF
abundance: .; j_gene: TRBJ1-1; v_gene: TRBV2; d_gene: TRBD1; CDR3nt: TGTGCCAGCAGGCCTAACAGGGGATCTGAAGCTTTCTTT; CDR3aa: CASRPNRGSEAFF
abundance: .; j_gene: TRBJ1-1; v_gene: TRBV2; d_gene: TRBD1; CDR3nt: TGTGCCAGCAGCCGGACAGGGGGCCCGAACACTGAAGCTTTCTTT; CDR3aa: CASSRTGGPNTEAFF
abundance: .; j_gene: TRBJ1-4; v_gene: TRBV12-5; d_gene: .; CDR3nt: TGTGCTAGTGGGGGGGAAGGGAGGAAAAAACTGTTTTTT; CDR3aa: CASGGEGRKKLFF
abundance: .; j_gene: TRBJ1-2; v_gene: TRBV13; d_gene: TRBD1; CDR3nt: TGTGCCAGCAGCTTAGGGTTTGGCAGGGGGAACAGGGCCTCGGGTGGCTACACCTTC; CDR3aa: CASSLGFGRGNRASGGYTF
abundance: .; j_gene: TRBJ2-3; v_gene: TRBV19; d_gene: .; CDR3nt: TGTGCCAGTAGTATAGGGGGGATCATAAGAGCAGATACGCAGTATTTT; CDR3aa: CASSIGGIIRADTQYF